This entry concerns a single T cell receptor (beta chain). Its target is unknown. RNA was isolated and reverse transcribed to cDNA, the sequencing template. Here immunoSEQ multiplex PCR was the method, and the copy in TCRdb shows in-frame clones only, minus some. The sample lists 130,000 or so clones, 45% to 50% occurring once. V was pared by 0 bases and J by 1 base, with 7 bases between. The CDR3 covers 14 residues. Germline lookup yields CDR1 SGHRS and CDR2 YFSETQ. Those with alopecia areata gave lesional scalp punch biopsies and peripheral blood. Sorted populations comprised CD4+ and CD8+ T cells obtained from PBMCs. The data derive from a study of CD8+ T cells in alopecia areata. The wider study: Treated patients were dosed with oral tofacitinib, taking 5 to 10 mg twice daily.

Regarding the study as a whole: Clonality exceeded that of normal scalp in lesional scalp, most notably in alopecia totalis/universalis.

This receptor was taken from a human donor with alopecia areata. Specimen: CD8+ T cells sorted from blood, collected at week 0. The V call is TRBV5-1, the J call TRBJ2-5; the D is unclear. In DNA form, the CDR3 reads TGCGCCAGCAGCTTGGCCCGCAGCCAAGAGACCCAGTACTTC. Residues: CASSLARSQETQYF.